The rows below give T cell receptor beta chains drawn from one sample of a study of CD8 T cells in ankylosing spondylitis. MiXCR was run by TCRdb on the 5' RACE reads, yielding one entry per CDR3 protein. Here the sample spans 220,000 or so distinct CDR3 sequences, 15% to 20% being singletons. Sequencing input: blood, either unsorted or a sorted T cell fraction (not recorded which). The receptor set was obtained from a male donor with ankylosing spondylitis. CDR3s include the opening cysteine and the closing phenylalanine or tryptophan. A D gene is named only where the DNA matches it firmly. Only part of the rows carry a size: once, few, many, or a class if the clone is expanded.

clone size | J gene | V gene | D gene | CDR3 DNA | CDR3 protein
many | TRBJ2-1 | TRBV10-3 | TRBD2 | TGTGCCACTAGCGGACCTTACAATGAGCAGTTCTTC | CATSGPYNEQFF
- | TRBJ2-1 | TRBV4-1 | TRBD2 | TGCGCCAGCAGCCACGGGGGGACCGAGCAGTTCTTC | CASSHGGTEQFF
few | TRBJ2-7 | TRBV4-1 | - | TGCGCCAGCAGCCACGAGGGGGACTCCTACGAGCAGTACTTC | CASSHEGDSYEQYF
- | TRBJ1-1 | TRBV4-1 | - | TGCGCCAGCAGCCAAGAAGATCGAGACAGGAGATTTATGAACACTGAAGCTTTCTTT | CASSQEDRDRRFMNTEAFF
few | TRBJ2-7 | TRBV10-3 | - | TGTGCCATCGGTAATGGCGGGATAGGGATCTACGAGCAGTACTTC | CAIGNGGIGIYEQYF
many | TRBJ2-7 | TRBV5-1 | - | TGCGCCAGCAGCTTGGGACTCCCCTACGAGCAGTACTTC | CASSLGLPYEQYF
- | TRBJ2-1 | TRBV12-3/TRBV12-4 | - | TGTGCCAGCTTGTTGATAGGAGACAATGAGCAGTTCTTC | CASLLIGDNEQFF
few | TRBJ2-7 | TRBV7-9 | - | TGTGCCAGCAGCTGGGACATGCTTGGCCACGAGCAGTACTTC | CASSWDMLGHEQYF
- | TRBJ2-7 | TRBV7-3 | TRBD2 | TGTGCCAGCAGCTTAGGTCCAGCGGGAGATATCTACGAGCAGTACTTC | CASSLGPAGDIYEQYF
many | TRBJ2-1 | TRBV12-3/TRBV12-4 | TRBD1 | TGTGCCAGCAGTTTCGGGACAGGTGATAATGAGCAGTTCTTC | CASSFGTGDNEQFF
few | TRBJ1-5 | TRBV24-1 | - | TGTGCCACCAGTCCCCATCAGCCCCAGCATTTT | CATSPHQPQHF
- | TRBJ2-1 | TRBV20-1 | TRBD2 | TGCAGTGCTAGAGATCCGGGAAACGGGAGGCCGTACAATGAGCAGTTCTTC | CSARDPGNGRPYNEQFF
- | TRBJ2-7 | TRBV6-2/TRBV6-3 | TRBD1 | TGTGCCAGCAGCCGACAGGGTTTCGACGAGCAGTACTTC | CASSRQGFDEQYF
few | TRBJ1-2 | TRBV6-2/TRBV6-3 | - | TGTGCCAGCAGATCCTCAGGGGATAATGGCTACACCTTC | CASRSSGDNGYTF
- | TRBJ2-7 | TRBV15 | - | TGTGCCACCAGACCCCGTTTAAATGGCTACGAGCAGTACTTC | CATRPRLNGYEQYF
few | TRBJ2-2 | TRBV12-3/TRBV12-4 | TRBD2 | TGTGCCAGCAGTTTTCCCCCTAGCGGGGGCGATACCGGGGAGCTGTTTTTT | CASSFPPSGGDTGELFF
- | TRBJ2-1 | TRBV20-1 | TRBD2 | TGCAGTGCTAGAGATGGGATTAGCGGGGGGGCCATCAATGAGCAGTTCTTC | CSARDGISGGAINEQFF
- | TRBJ2-3 | TRBV27 | TRBD2 | TGTGCCAGCAGCCCATCGGGGCGTGGACTAGCGGGAGGAGATACGCAGTATTTT | CASSPSGRGLAGGDTQYF
few | TRBJ2-1 | TRBV30 | - | TGTGCCTGGAGTTGGGGCCCTAACGCCGATGAGCAGTTCTTC | CAWSWGPNADEQFF
few | TRBJ1-1 | TRBV7-9 | - | TGTGCCAGCAGCCGGGACACAAACACTGAAGCTTTCTTT | CASSRDTNTEAFF
- | TRBJ1-2 | TRBV4-1 | - | TGCGCCAGCAGCCAAGAAAACAGGGCGGACTATGGCTACACCTTC | CASSQENRADYGYTF
few | TRBJ2-3 | TRBV7-9 | - | TGTGCCAGCAGTGGCCCGGGCGCAGATACGCAGTATTTT | CASSGPGADTQYF
few | TRBJ2-7 | TRBV29-1 | - | TGCAGCGTGAGGACGGCGGGGTCCTACGAGCAGTACTTC | CSVRTAGSYEQYF
- | TRBJ1-1 | TRBV9 | TRBD1 | TGTGCCAGCAGCGTAGGGACAGGGGACTTCGAAGCTTTCTTT | CASSVGTGDFEAFF
few | TRBJ2-7 | TRBV2 | - | TGTGCCAGCAGTGACCGTAGCTCCTACGAGCAGTACTTC | CASSDRSSYEQYF
- | TRBJ2-7 | TRBV4-2 | - | TGTGCCAGCAGCCAGCAAGATGGTCAGGGCACCTACGAGCAGTACTTC | CASSQQDGQGTYEQYF
few | TRBJ2-1 | TRBV20-1 | TRBD2 | TGCAGTGCACCCGGGACTAGCCCCTACAATGAGCAGTTCTTC | CSAPGTSPYNEQFF